This T cell receptor beta chain originates from a study of blood T cells in healthy people across ages (dated by TCRdb to between 2014 and 2017). Background for the entire study: In model experiments, roughly one uniquely barcoded TCR beta cDNA molecule per two T cells was captured by template switching. To track age-related changes in TCR beta repertoire diversity, the study relied on deep sequencing normalized with unique cDNA molecular identifiers. The donors were divided into four age groups: young (average approximately 16 years), middle-aged (under 40), aged (approximately 62) and long-lived (82). To avoid experimental bias, donors of different ages were randomly spread across the sequencing lanes. Two additional independent replicas of 1 million unique cDNA reads from the same blood draw were analyzed for two donors (one aged 18 to 30 and one aged 80 or older).

The roughly 39 donors, aged about 6 to 95 years, were systemically healthy Caucasian individuals from Russia. Each donor gave around 9.9 milliliters of peripheral blood, collected into EDTA-treated Vacutainer tubes. PBMCs were isolated by Ficoll-Paque density-gradient centrifugation, with at least 7 million obtained per sample. Total RNA, at least 6 micrograms per sample, was extracted from PBMCs with Trizol reagent. Naive CD45RAhigh/CD27high T cell percentages were measured by flow cytometry on a PBMC aliquot from every donor. There are 14 amino acids in the CDR3, from cysteine to phenylalanine inclusive. The only DNA kept is the CDR3, 42 bases in frame from the first base. The germline V gene specifies ENHRY as CDR1 and SYGVKD as CDR2. What the work shows at the level of the full study, not this receptor alone: Donor CMV infection status was unknown, potentially confounding age-related changes in expanded clonotypes. Observed TCR beta diversity per million T cells fell roughly linearly with age, and a significant reduction was already apparent by age around 39. Since profiling was done on bulk unsorted PBMCs, naive and antigen-experienced compartments could not be conclusively compared. Total diversity estimates from one million sequenced T cells were considered lower bounds and underestimates. Observed TCR beta diversity correlated strongly with the percentage of naive T cells measured by flow cytometry. Compared with the aged group, more naive CD4+ T cells, fewer expanded clones and increased TCR diversity were shown by the long-lived group, suggesting age selection.

The library was produced with 5' RACE. The data were produced on an Illumina HiSeq 2500. A second PCR of roughly 7 to 11 cycles was performed with a sample-barcoded 5' primer and a J-beta primer mix. A unique molecular identifier was introduced onto each TCR beta cDNA molecule by a template-switch 5' adaptor carrying 12 random nucleotides. Each sample yielded at least 3 million CDR3-containing paired-end reads. The Mint cDNA synthesis kit, primed by a TRBC-specific oligonucleotide, was used to synthesize first-strand cDNA from all RNA. After uracil-DNA glycosylase treatment, a first 18-cycle PCR used universal primers M1SS and BC2_uni_R on all cDNA. The study's processing was this. For normalization, 1 million high-quality reads, each with a distinct molecular identifier, were randomly selected from each sample. Instead of being binned into consensus sequences, reads with shared molecular identifiers were discarded. CDR3 identification, clonotype clustering and error correction used MiTCR with a Q25 quality threshold and the strictest error-elimination algorithm. A nonparametric unseen species model with Euler transformation was used to estimate a lower bound on total TCR beta diversity. The raw public reads went through TCRdb reprocessing: fastp at Q25, MiXCR clone calling, in-frame beta chains kept. All rows with the same CDR3 protein become a single entry with the most common DNA and genes. The V and J calls shown here were made by TCRdb, not taken from the authors' results. The sample profile shows around 1,100,000 distinct CDR3 sequences; more than 30% of them were found once. The top ten clonotypes cover 10% to 15% of the sample.

With respect to this clonotype: Its antigen is still unknown. Per-nucleotide qualities are absent, and no much larger clonotype sits a single base away.

This sequence was found in a man aged 18 to 35 in good health. The chain joins TRBV10-3 to TRBJ2-7, and the D gene may be TRBD2, 6 bases matching. The J call may not be correct, given that the DNA end is closer to TRBJ2-5. Sequenced sample: blood. In nucleotide form, the sequence is TGTGCCATCAGTGAGGGGGGGACCCAAGAGACCCAGTACTTC. It translates to CAISEGGTQETQYF.